The source of this T cell receptor (beta chain) is a study of shared clonotypes between healthy human individuals. The CDR3 is 16 residues long. Trimming cost V 5 bases and J 1 base; bases outside gene matches: 11. Germline CDR1 is SGHRS and CDR2 is YFSETQ. A note on this clone: No antigen is known for it.

Original processing methods: Junction-only immunoSEQ data arrived without quality scores, meaning filtering differed. This table comes from immunoSEQ multiplex PCR, and its TCRdb copy is limited to in-frame clones, with some not included. V and J calls plus clone size are reproduced from that table; the DNA served to infer D and trimming. Of roughly 2.6 million clones listed, approximately 90% are singletons. The study's findings and limits: Exclusively blood specimens were collected; tissue repertoires likely differ.

The gene calls are TRBV5-1 and TRBJ1-1, with 7 bases lining up with TRBD1. This TCR derives from a young man in good health. Sequencing was done on a sample of naive CD4+ T cells sorted from blood. Subset here: CD45RA+ positively selected. CDR3 in amino acids: CASRATGTASNTEAFF. Here the CDR3 DNA reads TGCGCCAGCAGGGCGACCGGGACAGCCTCGAACACTGAAGCTTTCTTT.